This note documents a single TCR beta chain sequence. The antigen is undetermined. The record originates from a study of T cell responses to AZD1222 COVID-19 vaccine. Study observations and caveats: Repertoires were collected only later (after the peak T cell response had occurred). Among the donors, most were white British and more were female, and clonal diversity was possibly underestimated. It was only a handful of AZD1222 recipients who were seropositive at baseline.

Doses given second, at about 4 or about 12 weeks, were pooled. The table came from immunoSEQ multiplex PCR; TCRdb's copy has only in-frame clones and leaves some out. Here the sample spans roughly 150,000 clones, about 93% being singletons. CDR3 length: 13 amino acids. CDR1 is SGHNT, CDR2 YYREEE, per germline (reference sequence). The ends were cut back, 3 bases at V and 5 bases at J, with 11 bases in the middle. The rearrangement joins TRBV5-4 to TRBJ2-5; no reliable D call. This TCR derives from an adult who received the AZD1222 COVID-19 vaccine. The sequencing here drew on peripheral blood, taken 28 days after the second AZD1222 dose. The CDR3 bases are TGTGCCAGCAGCTCCGGGCCAAGGGAGACCCAGTACTTC. Protein product: CASSSGPRETQYF.